These 31 T cell receptor beta chains came from one sample sequenced in a study of T cell repertoires in aging, cancer and after chemotherapy. Multiplex touch-down PCR with TRB-A/B primers amplified rearranged V-D-J TRB sequences. TCRdb independently ran MiXCR on the multiplex PCR reads; one entry per CDR3 protein. The sample lists about 2,000 distinct CDR3 sequences, 25% to 40% occurring once. The template was genomic DNA from peripheral blood, not RNA. The sample taken for sequencing was blood. The receptors shown here come from a human donor with a solid tumor.

This clonotype has just a few counts. The rearrangement joins TRBV29-1 to TRBJ2-3; D is possibly TRBD1 or TRBD2 (5 bases each). This CDR3 spans 15 amino acids. V was cut by 6 bases and J by 3 bases, with 19 bases left in between. Germline assignment: CDR1 SQVTM and CDR2 ANQGSEA. Here the CDR3 reads CSVQKGEGRTDTQYF. DNA for the CDR3: TGCAGCGTCCAAAAGGGCGAGGGGAGAACAGATACGCAGTATTTT.

By sample fraction, this clonotype is large. The chain couples TRBV25-1 to TRBJ2-1; D gene uncertain. The V end lost 4 bases, the J end lost 7 bases, and 8 bases lay between the germline ends. CDR1 MGHDK and CDR2 SYGVNS come from the germline V gene. The CDR3 extends over 12 amino acids. CDR3 protein: CASSVKANEQFF. CDR3 bases: TGTGCCAGCAGTGTAAAAGCTAATGAGCAGTTCTTC.

This clonotype counts as large. The chain has TRBV30 and TRBJ2-1, with no clear D. Germline V CDR1 and CDR2: GTSNPN, SVGIG (reference sequence). This CDR3 is built from 13 residues. Trimming stripped 5 bases from V and 0 bases from J, with 8 bases between. CDR3 sequence (DNA): TGTGCCTGGGCCCCTCTCTCCTACAATGAGCAGTTCTTC. Translating it yields CAWAPLSYNEQFF.

The chain couples TRBV6-5 to TRBJ2-7; 7 bases align to TRBD1. There are 13 residues in the CDR3. Looked up from germline, CDR1 is MNHEY and CDR2 is SVGAGI. V gave up 10 bases and J gave up 2 bases; unmatched junction bases: 8. The CDR3 here is CATTRDSAYEQYF. The CDR3, as DNA: TGTGCCACTACCAGGGACAGCGCCTACGAGCAGTACTTC.

V usage is TRBV19 and J usage is TRBJ2-3; TRBD2 aligns across 12 bases. With V trimmed by 6 bases and J by 4 bases, 5 bases remained unmatched. CDR3 length: 15 amino acids. Germline-derived CDR1 and CDR2 are LNHDA and SQIVND (reference sequence). The CDR3 DNA reads TGTGCCAGTAGGAACCTAGCGGGAGGGGCAGATACGCAGTATTTT. Translated, it gives CASRNLAGGADTQYF.

As regards this clonotype: An end of the junction differs from the germline gene, which may be a read error. The chain is built from TRBV7-2 and TRBJ2-1, with TRBD2 matching 11 bases. The CDR3 totals 15 residues. CDR1 SGHTA and CDR2 FQGNSA come from the germline V gene. The CDR3 sequence is CASSQSPLAGGEQFF. CDR3 nucleotides: TGCGCCAGCAGCCAGAGCCCGCTAGCGGGGGGTGAGCAGTTCTTC. The full variable domain, its missing parts supplied by reference TRBV7-2 and TRBJ2-1, is GAGVSQSPSNKVTEKGKDVELRCDPISGHTALYWYRQSLGQGLEFLIYFQGNSAPDKSGLPSDRFSAERTGGSVSTLTIQRTQQEDSAVYLCASSQSPLAGGEQFFGPGTRLTVL.

The chain combines TRBV20-1 with TRBJ2-7; D may correspond to TRBD1 or TRBD2 (5 bases each). The CDR3 is 11 amino acids. CDR1 and CDR2 (germline): DFQATT, SNEGSKA (reference sequence). V lost 3 bases to trimming and J lost 8 bases, with 11 bases between them. CDR3 protein: CSARRGQKQYF. The CDR3 DNA follows: TGCAGTGCTAGGAGGGGTCAGAAGCAGTACTTC.

This chain joins TRBV30 and TRBJ1-2; a weak D match, TRBD1 (5 bases). The V and J ends lost 2 bases and 0 bases respectively, with 10 bases between them. CDR3 length: 14 amino acids. Germline lookup yields CDR1 GTSNPN and CDR2 SVGIG (reference sequence). The CDR3 region has the DNA TGTGCCTGGAGTAGCACGGGACCTAACTATGGCTACACCTTC. Amino acids: CAWSSTGPNYGYTF.

This chain uses TRBV30 with TRBJ1-2; no definite D call. The V and J ends lost 0 bases and 1 base respectively, with 18 bases between them. Per the germline V gene, CDR1 is GTSNPN and CDR2 is SVGIG (reference sequence). This CDR3 contains 17 residues. Here the CDR3 DNA reads TGTGCCTGGAGTGTAGGCAGGTATAGTGATGGTAACTATGGCTACACCTTC. Amino acid sequence: CAWSVGRYSDGNYGYTF.

This rearrangement joins TRBV6-1 to TRBJ2-7, with 7 nucleotides matching TRBD1. The V segment lost 6 bases and the J segment 3 bases; nucleotides outside the gene matches: 11. Germline CDR1 MNHNS, CDR2 SASEGT. CDR3 length: 15 amino acids. The DNA of the CDR3 is TGTGCCAGCAGCACCGGGACAGTGGGGATCTACGAGCAGTACTTC. Protein product: CASSTGTVGIYEQYF.

This clonotype is large (0.1 to 1%) within its sample. The chain recombines TRBV6-1 with TRBJ2-1, with D possibly TRBD1 on 6 matching bases. CDR1 is MNHNS and CDR2 is SASEGT in the germline V gene. With 7 bases removed from V and 4 bases from J, the gap between germline ends came to 17 bases. This CDR3 spans 15 amino acids. The CDR3 coding sequence is TGTGCCAGCATTAGCCCCTGGGGGCCGTACAATGAGCAGTTCTTC. Residues: CASISPWGPYNEQFF.

Only a few counts were recorded for this clonotype. CDR3 sequence reads: CASVQGAGTGELFF. CDR3 nucleotide sequence: TGTGCCAGTGTGCAGGGGGCGGGAACCGGGGAGCTGTTTTTT. The V gene is TRBV19, the J gene TRBJ2-2, with 8 bases matching TRBD1. The germline CDR1 and CDR2 sequences are LNHDA and SQIVND (reference sequence). V lost 8 bases and J lost 5; bases outside the gene matches: 7. CDR3 size: 14 residues.

Only a few counts were recorded for this clonotype. The chain recombines TRBV6-6 with TRBJ1-5, with TRBD1 matching over 9 bases. The CDR3 runs to 15 residues. The germline V gene encodes CDR1 MNHNY and CDR2 SVGAGI (reference sequence). After removal of 7 bases from V and 8 bases from J, the junction contained 12 bases not matched to a gene. The CDR3 reads CASTTGTGRTEPQHF. The CDR3 DNA reads as TGTGCCAGCACCACCGGGACAGGGAGGACGGAGCCCCAGCATTTT.

This clonotype was counted only a few times. J is TRBJ1-4 and V is TRBV12-3 or TRBV12-4; no definite D call. The length of the CDR3 is 12 residues. V dropped 3 bases and J dropped 8 bases, with 7 bases sitting between them. The CDR3 coding sequence is TGTGCCAGCAGTTTTATGGGAGAAAAACTGTTTTTT. Residues: CASSFMGEKLFF.

About this clonotype: The junction departs from the called germline gene at one end, perhaps through a read error. The rearrangement joins TRBV28 to TRBJ1-1, with D tentatively TRBD1 (5 bases). The length of the CDR3 is 9 residues. Per germline, CDR1 MDHEN and CDR2 SYDVKM. The CDR3 loop reads CRVGTEAFF. The CDR3 bases are TGCAGGGTTGGCACTGAAGCTTTCTTT.

The table lists this clonotype with a few counts. This chain connects TRBV20-1 to TRBJ2-7; 10 bases line up with TRBD1. CDR3 length: 13 residues. Germline trimming cut 2 bases from V and 5 bases from J; bases unmatched to any gene: 3. Germline V gene sequence: CDR1 DFQATT, CDR2 SNEGSKA (reference sequence). CDR3 DNA: TGCAGTGCTAGAAGGGACAGGGGCAACGAGCAGTACTTC. Its protein is CSARRDRGNEQYF.

This clonotype showed up just a few times. This chain connects TRBV28 to TRBJ2-3; no clear D. This CDR3 has 15 amino acids. V lost 3 bases to trimming and J lost 1 base, with 11 bases between them. Germline V gene sequence: CDR1 MDHEN, CDR2 SYDVKM. The CDR3: CASSFEGQGTDTQYF. The CDR3 DNA follows: TGTGCCAGCAGTTTCGAAGGGCAAGGCACAGATACGCAGTATTTT. Drawing the rest from reference TRBV28 and TRBJ2-3, the complete variable domain is DVKVTQSSRYLVKRTGEKVFLECVQDMDHENMFWYRQDPGLGLRLIYFSYDVKMKEKGDIPEGYSVSREKKERFSLILESASTNQTSMYLCASSFEGQGTDTQYFGPGTRLTVL.

The genes are TRBV19 and TRBJ1-1; D ambiguous. CDR1 is LNHDA, CDR2 SQIVND, per germline (reference sequence). The CDR3 runs to 13 residues. Deletions cut 2 bases from V and 4 bases from J, with 8 bases between. CDR3 sequence (DNA): TGTGCCAGTAGTATAAGCACGTTCACTGAAGCTTTCTTT. This codes for CASSISTFTEAFF.

This clonotype has a handful of counts. V is TRBV27 and J is TRBJ2-1; D perhaps matches TRBD2 (5 bases). CDR3 length: 13 amino acids. The germline CDR1 and CDR2 sequences are MNHEY and SMNVEV (reference sequence). The ends were cut back, 7 bases at V and 10 bases at J, with 17 bases in the middle. CDR3 bases: TGTGCCAGCAACGAGGGCACGCGATCCGAGCAGTTCTTC. Residues: CASNEGTRSEQFF.

The chain uses TRBV9 and TRBJ2-1; D is unclear. In germline, CDR1 is SGDLS, CDR2 YYNGEE. The CDR3 loop spans 14 amino acids. Trimming left V 1 base short and J 4 bases short, with 9 bases between. For the CDR3, the DNA is TGTGCCAGCAGCGTAAGGGCGGATTACAATGAGCAGTTCTTC. Translation gives CASSVRADYNEQFF.

The chain is built from TRBV5-1 and TRBJ2-3, with 7 bases aligning to TRBD2. Per germline, CDR1 SGHRS and CDR2 YFSETQ. With V trimmed by 4 bases and J by 2 bases, 13 bases remained unmatched. This CDR3 region has 17 residues. The CDR3 DNA sequence: TGCGCCAGCAGCCAAATGCCTGCAGCGGGGACCACAGATACGCAGTATTTT. Translated, it gives CASSQMPAAGTTDTQYF.

This clonotype is labeled as large. This chain links TRBV29-1 with TRBJ2-1, with a weak D call TRBD1 (6 bases). The germline V gene has CDR1 SQVTM and CDR2 ANQGSEA. The CDR3 runs 14 residues. The V end lost 7 bases, the J end lost 4 bases, and 17 bases lay between the germline ends. CDR3: CSAKVPGDYNEQFF. The CDR3 DNA is TGCAGCGCCAAAGTCCCAGGGGATTACAATGAGCAGTTCTTC.

This rearrangement joins TRBV6-1 to TRBJ2-4; D ambiguous. Germline values: CDR1 MNHNS, CDR2 SASEGT. The CDR3 has 12 residues. Trimming removed 2 bases from V and 15 bases from J, with 14 bases in between. CDR3 region: CASSERAGGGYF. CDR3 bases: TGTGCCAGCAGTGAAAGGGCAGGCGGTGGGTACTTC.

The rearrangement uses TRBV15 and TRBJ2-3, with TRBD2 matching 10 bases. The CDR3 is 15 amino acids. CDR1 and CDR2 from the germline V gene are LNHNV and YYDKDF (reference sequence). The trim removed 6 bases at V and 1 base at J, leaving 4 bases unmatched. In DNA form, the CDR3 reads TGTGCCACCAGTTCCGGGACTAGCGGCACAGATACGCAGTATTTT. This gives the protein CATSSGTSGTDTQYF.

The chain combines TRBV6-1 with TRBJ1-2; TRBD1 matches 7 bases. Germline V gives CDR1 MNHNS, CDR2 SASEGT. The CDR3 is 12 amino acids. V shed 7 bases and J 10 bases; nucleotides not matched to a gene: 9. CDR3 sequence: CASTPGQIDYTF. The DNA for the CDR3 is TGTGCCAGCACCCCGGGACAGATCGACTACACCTTC.

V gene TRBV6-2 or TRBV6-3 combines with J gene TRBJ2-5, with D perhaps TRBD2 (6 bases). The CDR3 totals 13 residues. CDR1 MNHEY and CDR2 SVGEGT come from the germline V gene. The V end lost 6 bases, the J end lost 4 bases, and 12 bases lay between the germline ends. In DNA form, the CDR3 reads TGTGCCAGCAGGACTGACGGGGGAGAGACCCAGTACTTC. Its protein is CASRTDGGETQYF.

The chain has TRBV6-2 or TRBV6-3 and TRBJ2-5; TRBD2 aligns across 11 bases. The V and J ends lost 5 bases and 1 base, in that order; junction bases with no gene match: 12. The CDR3 consists of 18 residues. Germline CDR1 is MNHEY and CDR2 is SVGEGT. The CDR3: CASSGEVAGGSTQETQYF. CDR3 sequence (DNA): TGTGCCAGCAGTGGAGAGGTAGCGGGGGGGTCTACCCAAGAGACCCAGTACTTC.

The chain carries TRBV12-3 or TRBV12-4 and TRBJ1-2, with a possible D match to TRBD1 (5 bases). The CDR3 loop spans 13 amino acids. V lost 5 bases, J lost 5 bases, and 12 bases lay in between. The CDR3, as DNA: TGTGCCAGCAGTCCCACGGGACGTTATGGCTACACCTTC. It encodes CASSPTGRYGYTF.

This chain uses TRBV6-2 or TRBV6-3 with TRBJ2-7; 7 nucleotides agree with TRBD1. The V gene's germline CDR1 is MNHEY and CDR2 SVGEGT. CDR3 length: 18 amino acids. J was trimmed by 0 bases and V by 0 bases; bases with no gene match: 11. CDR3 protein: CASSYSIVGDRFSYEQYF. CDR3 sequence (DNA): TGTGCCAGCAGTTACTCGATCGTCGGGGACAGATTCTCCTACGAGCAGTACTTC.

In its sample, this clonotype was seen a few times. V and J are TRBV28 and TRBJ2-5; TRBD2 is a possible D gene (6 bases). CDR3 size: 13 residues. The V end was cut by 8 bases, the J end by 1 base, with 11 bases between. CDR1 and CDR2 (germline): MDHEN, SYDVKM. The CDR3 region is CASRLSGQETQYF. The CDR3 DNA reads TGTGCCAGCCGGCTTAGCGGCCAAGAGACCCAGTACTTC. Using reference TRBV28 and TRBJ2-5 for the parts outside the CDR3, the full variable domain is DVKVTQSSRYLVKRTGEKVFLECVQDMDHENMFWYRQDPGLGLRLIYFSYDVKMKEKGDIPEGYSVSREKKERFSLILESASTNQTSMYLCASRLSGQETQYFGPGTRLLVL.

The gene calls are TRBV9 and TRBJ2-3; 7 bases fit TRBD2. From germline, CDR1 is SGDLS and CDR2 YYNGEE. After removal of 0 bases from V and 2 bases from J, the junction contained 9 bases not matched to a gene. The CDR3 contains 17 residues. The CDR3 region has the DNA TGTGCCAGCAGCGTAGCGGGGGGTTCTACAAACACAGATACGCAGTATTTT. Encoded protein: CASSVAGGSTNTDTQYF. The whole variable domain, filled in from reference TRBV9 and TRBJ2-3, reads DSGVTQTPKHLITATGQRVTLRCSPRSGDLSVYWYQQSLDQGLQFLIQYYNGEERAKGNILERFSAQQFPDLHSELNLSSLELGDSALYFCASSVAGGSTNTDTQYFGPGTRLTVL.